The 9 T cell receptor beta chains below all came from one sample that was sequenced in a study of blood T cell repertoires in COVID-19 (dated by TCRdb to 2018 to 2021). The library was built by means of the immunoSEQ multiplex PCR assay. TCRdb carries this immuneACCESS record with in-frame sequences only. Its versions omit some clonotypes, under half of them owing to an unresolved V gene in the studies checked, with the rest unexplained. Across this sample there are roughly 70,000 clones, with roughly 90% seen only once. The ten largest clonotypes hold 1.5% of the sample. The sequenced sample was peripheral blood. These TCRs come from a man aged 50-60 years with acute or convalescent COVID-19.

The V gene is TRBV6-6, the J gene TRBJ1-5; a possible D gene is TRBD1 (5 bases). The V end lost 2 bases, the J end lost 3 bases, and 8 bases lay between the germline ends. The germline CDR1 and CDR2 sequences are MNHNY and SVGAGI (reference sequence). The CDR3 has 14 amino acids. CDR3 region: CASSYGGVNQPQHF. For the CDR3, the DNA is TGTGCCAGCAGTTACGGGGGGGTCAATCAGCCCCAGCATTTT.

The chain recombines TRBV10-3 with TRBJ1-2; a weak D match, TRBD1 (5 bases). V was clipped by 5 bases and J by 6 bases, with 10 bases between them. The CDR3 is made up of 12 amino acids. CDR1 and CDR2 (germline): ENHRY, SYGVKD. The CDR3 spells CAISPDSNGYTF. CDR3 coding DNA: TGTGCCATCAGTCCCGACAGCAATGGCTACACCTTC.

The rearrangement links TRBV7-3 to TRBJ1-1; no definite D call. V dropped 2 bases and J dropped 4 bases, with 8 bases sitting between them. The length of the CDR3 is 13 residues. Germline CDR1 and CDR2: SGHTA and FQGTGA. The CDR3: CASSLSEATEAFF. The CDR3 DNA sequence: TGTGCCAGCAGCTTATCTGAGGCCACTGAAGCTTTCTTT.

This clone was seen a single time. The chain uses TRBV11-2 and TRBJ2-7; 7 bases agree with TRBD2. V was clipped by 1 base and J by 1 base; unmatched bases: 7. The CDR3 is 16 residues long. Germline loops: CDR1 SGHAT, CDR2 FQNNGV. CDR3 in amino acids: CASSLGRMGLSYEQYF. The CDR3 bases are TGTGCCAGCAGCTTAGGTCGCATGGGACTATCCTACGAGCAGTACTTC.

The rearrangement links TRBV28 to TRBJ2-7, with a weak D call TRBD1 (6 bases). In germline, CDR1 is MDHEN, CDR2 SYDVKM. V was clipped by 2 bases and J by 3 bases, with 14 bases between them. The CDR3 totals 15 residues. CDR3 in amino acids: CASSLVRRGSYEQYV. In DNA form, the CDR3 reads TGTGCCAGCAGTTTAGTTCGCAGGGGCAGCTACGAGCAGTACGTC.

The chain has TRBV18 and TRBJ2-1; 7 nucleotides align to TRBD2. J was trimmed by 8 bases and V by 5 bases; bases with no gene match: 3. This CDR3 is built from 12 residues. Germline V lookup: CDR1 KGHSH, CDR2 LQKENI. CDR3 loop: CASSWTRDEQFF. The CDR3 DNA reads as TGTGCCAGCTCATGGACTAGGGATGAGCAGTTCTTC.

This chain links TRBV28 with TRBJ2-7, with D possibly TRBD1 on 6 matching bases. The V gene lost 10 bases and the J gene lost 4 bases, with 11 bases spanning the gap. CDR3 length: 11 amino acids. In germline, CDR1 is MDHEN, CDR2 SYDVKM. CDR3 protein: CATQGSYEQYF. DNA of the CDR3: TGTGCCACCCAGGGGTCTTACGAGCAGTACTTC.

The chain couples TRBV9 to TRBJ2-7, with a tentative D call TRBD1 (6 bases). CDR3 size: 12 residues. V lost 2 bases and J lost 7, with 10 bases in between. CDR1 SGDLS and CDR2 YYNGEE come from the germline V gene. Here the CDR3 DNA reads TGTGCCAGCAGCGTGGGGGCTTTGGAGCAGTACTTC. Translated, it gives CASSVGALEQYF.

The chain employs TRBV27 and TRBJ2-1, with 13 positions matching TRBD2. The CDR3 extends over 13 amino acids. J lost 13 bases, V lost 3 bases, and 3 bases had no gene match. Germline assignment: CDR1 MNHEY and CDR2 SMNVEV (reference sequence). The CDR3: CASSLTSGGTQFF. CDR3 coding DNA: TGTGCCAGCAGTTTGACTAGCGGGGGGACCCAGTTCTTC.